This entry concerns a single T cell receptor beta chain. As yet, its antigen is unknown. Trimming removed 5 bases from V and 1 base from J; junction bases left unmatched: 6. The CDR3 is 16 residues long. CDR1 is SEHNR and CDR2 is FQNEAQ in the germline V gene (reference sequence). Total RNA extraction produced at least 6 micrograms (per sample) for the study. This entry comes from a study of blood T cells in healthy people across ages. Study results and caveats: Researchers deemed the diversity estimates from one million T cells underestimates. Comparison with aged donors showed that long-lived donors had more naive CD4+ cells and higher diversity. Samples with more naive T cells showed higher observed beta diversity.

Alongside a J-beta primer mix, a sample-barcoded 5' primer served in a second PCR lasting about 7 to 11 cycles. MiXCR was run by TCRdb on the 5' RACE reads, yielding one entry per CDR3 protein. Here the sample spans roughly 900,000 distinct CDR3 sequences, about 28% being singletons. The source material was blood. The receptor was derived from a woman older than 75 in good health. This chain joins TRBV7-9 and TRBJ1-5, with TRBD1 identical over 9 bases. The CDR3 DNA reads TGTGCCAGCAGCACGGGGACAGGGCAAAGCAATCAGCCCCAGCATTTT. Amino acid sequence: CASSTGTGQSNQPQHF.